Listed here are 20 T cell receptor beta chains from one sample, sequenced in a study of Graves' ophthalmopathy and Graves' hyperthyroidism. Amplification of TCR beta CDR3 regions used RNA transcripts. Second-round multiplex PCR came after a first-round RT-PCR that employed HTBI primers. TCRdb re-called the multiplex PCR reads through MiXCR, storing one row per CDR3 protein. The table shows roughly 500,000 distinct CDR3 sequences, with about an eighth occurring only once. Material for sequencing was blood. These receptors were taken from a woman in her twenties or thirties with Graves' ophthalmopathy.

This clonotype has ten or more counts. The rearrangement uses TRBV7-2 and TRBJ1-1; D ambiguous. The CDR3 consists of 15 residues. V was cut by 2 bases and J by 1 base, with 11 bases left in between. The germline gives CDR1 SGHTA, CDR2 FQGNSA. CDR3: CASSLPYQRNTEAFF. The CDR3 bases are TGTGCCAGCAGCTTACCCTACCAACGGAACACTGAAGCTTTCTTT.

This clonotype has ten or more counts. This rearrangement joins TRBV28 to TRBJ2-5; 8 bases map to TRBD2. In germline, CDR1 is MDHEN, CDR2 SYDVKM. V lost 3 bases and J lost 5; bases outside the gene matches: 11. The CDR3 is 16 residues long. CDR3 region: CASSFLREAGWETQYF. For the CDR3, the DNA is TGTGCCAGCAGTTTTCTGCGGGAGGCGGGGTGGGAGACCCAGTACTTC.

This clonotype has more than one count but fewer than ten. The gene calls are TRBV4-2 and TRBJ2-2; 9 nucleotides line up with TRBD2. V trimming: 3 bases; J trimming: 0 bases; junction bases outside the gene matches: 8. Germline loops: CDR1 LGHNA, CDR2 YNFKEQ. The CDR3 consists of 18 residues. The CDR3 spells CASSHRLAGHANTGELFF. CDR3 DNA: TGTGCCAGCAGCCACCGCCTAGCGGGGCACGCGAACACCGGGGAGCTGTTTTTT.

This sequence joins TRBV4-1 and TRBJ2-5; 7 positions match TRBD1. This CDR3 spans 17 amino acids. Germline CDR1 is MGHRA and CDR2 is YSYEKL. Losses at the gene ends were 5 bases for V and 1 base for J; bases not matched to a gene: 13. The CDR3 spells CASSKRQGLTLQETQYF. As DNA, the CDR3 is TGCGCCAGCAGCAAAAGACAGGGTTTAACACTCCAAGAGACCCAGTACTTC.

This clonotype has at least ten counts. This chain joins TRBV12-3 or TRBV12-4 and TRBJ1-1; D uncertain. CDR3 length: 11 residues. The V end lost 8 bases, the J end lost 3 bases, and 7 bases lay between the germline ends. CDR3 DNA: TGTGCCAGCGGGTCTTACACTGAAGCTTTCTTT. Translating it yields CASGSYTEAFF.

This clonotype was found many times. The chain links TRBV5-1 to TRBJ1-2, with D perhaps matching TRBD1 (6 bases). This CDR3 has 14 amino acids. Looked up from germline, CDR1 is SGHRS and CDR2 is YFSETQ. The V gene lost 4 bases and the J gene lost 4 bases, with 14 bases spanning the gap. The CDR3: CASSPTTGSYGYTF. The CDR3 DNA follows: TGCGCCAGCAGCCCGACCACAGGGAGCTATGGCTACACCTTC. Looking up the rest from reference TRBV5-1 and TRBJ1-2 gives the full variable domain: KAGVTQTPRYLIKTRGQQVTLSCSPISGHRSVSWYQQTPGQGLQFLFEYFSETQRNKGNFPGRFSGRQFSNSRSEMNVSTLELGDSALYLCASSPTTGSYGYTFGSGTRLTVV.

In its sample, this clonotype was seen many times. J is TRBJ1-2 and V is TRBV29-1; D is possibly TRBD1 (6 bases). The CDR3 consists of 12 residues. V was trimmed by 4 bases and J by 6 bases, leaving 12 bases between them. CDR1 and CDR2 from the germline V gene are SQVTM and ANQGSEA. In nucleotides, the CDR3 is TGCAGCGTTGCCGCCAGGGGCCATGGCTACACCTTC. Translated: CSVAARGHGYTF. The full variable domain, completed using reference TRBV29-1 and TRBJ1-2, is SAVISQKPSRDICQRGTSLTIQCQVDSQVTMMFWYRQQPGQSLTLIATANQGSEATYESGFVIDKFPISRPNLTFSTLTVSNMSPEDSSIYLCSVAARGHGYTFGSGTRLTVV.

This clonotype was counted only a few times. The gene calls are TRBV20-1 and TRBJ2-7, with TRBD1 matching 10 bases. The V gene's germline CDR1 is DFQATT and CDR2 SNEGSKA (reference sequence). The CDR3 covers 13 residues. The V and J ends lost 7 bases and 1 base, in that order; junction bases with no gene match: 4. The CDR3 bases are TGCAGTGGTGACAGGGGGCTTTCCTACGAGCAGTACTTC. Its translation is CSGDRGLSYEQYF.

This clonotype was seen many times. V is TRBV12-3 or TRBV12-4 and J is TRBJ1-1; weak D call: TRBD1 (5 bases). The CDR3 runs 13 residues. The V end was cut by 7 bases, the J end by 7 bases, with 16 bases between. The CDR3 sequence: CASKLGPGGEAFF. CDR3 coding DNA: TGTGCCAGCAAATTGGGCCCCGGGGGTGAAGCTTTCTTT.

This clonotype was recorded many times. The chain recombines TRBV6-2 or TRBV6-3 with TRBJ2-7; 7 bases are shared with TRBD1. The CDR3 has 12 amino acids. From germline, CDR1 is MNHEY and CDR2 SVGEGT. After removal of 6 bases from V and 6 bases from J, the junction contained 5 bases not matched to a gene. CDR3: CASSAAGGEQYF. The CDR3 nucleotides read TGTGCCAGCAGCGCCGCAGGGGGCGAGCAGTACTTC.

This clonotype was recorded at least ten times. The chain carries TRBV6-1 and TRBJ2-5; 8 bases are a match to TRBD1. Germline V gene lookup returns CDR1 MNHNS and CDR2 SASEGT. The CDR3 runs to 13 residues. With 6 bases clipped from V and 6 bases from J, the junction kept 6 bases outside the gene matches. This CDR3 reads CASRGTGLKTQYF. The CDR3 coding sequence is TGTGCCAGCAGGGGGACAGGTTTAAAGACCCAGTACTTC.

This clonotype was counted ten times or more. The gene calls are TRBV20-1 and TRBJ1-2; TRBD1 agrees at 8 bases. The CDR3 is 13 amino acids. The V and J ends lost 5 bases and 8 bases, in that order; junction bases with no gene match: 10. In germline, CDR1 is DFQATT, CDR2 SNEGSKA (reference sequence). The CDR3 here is CSARNWTGKGYTF. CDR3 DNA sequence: TGCAGTGCTCGAAATTGGACAGGGAAGGGCTACACCTTC.

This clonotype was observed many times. CDR3 coding DNA: TGTGCCAGCAGTGCGACAGGGGAAGCTTTCTTT. It yields the protein CASSATGEAFF. The V call is TRBV9, the J call TRBJ1-1, with 7 bases fitting TRBD1. The CDR3 spans 11 residues. The germline CDR1 and CDR2 sequences are SGDLS and YYNGEE. V lost 5 bases, J lost 8 bases, and 3 bases stayed unmatched.

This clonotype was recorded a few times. The CDR3: CASRATGKESPLHF. DNA for the CDR3: TGTGCCAGCAGGGCGACAGGGAAGGAATCACCCCTCCACTTT. This sequence joins TRBV12-3 or TRBV12-4 and TRBJ1-6; TRBD1 matches 7 bases. CDR3 length: 14 amino acids. With 6 bases clipped from V and 10 bases from J, the junction kept 9 bases outside the gene matches.

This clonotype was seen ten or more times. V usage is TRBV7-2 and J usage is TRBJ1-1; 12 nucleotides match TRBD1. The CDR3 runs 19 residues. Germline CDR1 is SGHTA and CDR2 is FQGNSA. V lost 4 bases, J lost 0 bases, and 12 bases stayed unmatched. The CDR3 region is CASSSLPGQGAIMNTEAFF. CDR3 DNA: TGTGCCAGCAGCTCCCTACCGGGACAGGGGGCTATAATGAACACTGAAGCTTTCTTT.

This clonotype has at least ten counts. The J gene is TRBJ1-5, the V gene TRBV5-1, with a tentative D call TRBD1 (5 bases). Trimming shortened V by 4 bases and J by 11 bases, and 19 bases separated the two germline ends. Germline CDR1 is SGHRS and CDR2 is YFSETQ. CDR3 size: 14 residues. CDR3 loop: CASSPGPGVGTQHF. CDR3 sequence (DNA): TGCGCCAGCAGCCCGGGACCGGGGGTCGGGACCCAGCATTTT.

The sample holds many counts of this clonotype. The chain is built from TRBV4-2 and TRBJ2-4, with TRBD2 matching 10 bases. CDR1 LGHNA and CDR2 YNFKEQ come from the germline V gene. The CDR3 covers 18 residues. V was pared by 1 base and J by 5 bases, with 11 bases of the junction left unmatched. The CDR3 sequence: CASSQALRTSGRQNIQYF. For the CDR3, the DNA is TGTGCCAGCAGCCAAGCTCTCCGGACTAGCGGACGACAAAACATTCAGTACTTC.

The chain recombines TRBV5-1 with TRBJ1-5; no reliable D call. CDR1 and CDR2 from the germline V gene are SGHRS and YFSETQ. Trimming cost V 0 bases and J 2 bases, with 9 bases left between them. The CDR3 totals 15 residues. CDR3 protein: CASSLEGPGNQPQHF. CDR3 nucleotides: TGCGCCAGCAGCTTGGAAGGGCCGGGCAATCAGCCCCAGCATTTT. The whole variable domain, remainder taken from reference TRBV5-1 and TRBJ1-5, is KAGVTQTPRYLIKTRGQQVTLSCSPISGHRSVSWYQQTPGQGLQFLFEYFSETQRNKGNFPGRFSGRQFSNSRSEMNVSTLELGDSALYLCASSLEGPGNQPQHFGDGTRLSIL.

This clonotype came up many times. CDR3 sequence: CASTESGTGVEQYF. CDR3 in DNA: TGTGCCAGCACCGAATCCGGGACAGGGGTCGAGCAGTACTTC. The V call is TRBV28, the J call TRBJ2-7, with 10 bases aligning to TRBD1. Per the germline V gene, CDR1 is MDHEN and CDR2 is SYDVKM. V was pared by 7 bases and J by 6 bases, with 9 bases of the junction left unmatched. The CDR3 is 14 amino acids.

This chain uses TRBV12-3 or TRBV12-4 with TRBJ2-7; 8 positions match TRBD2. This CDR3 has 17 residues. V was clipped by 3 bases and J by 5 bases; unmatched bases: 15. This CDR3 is CASSFHDYSGRGHEQYF. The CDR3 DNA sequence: TGTGCCAGCAGTTTCCATGACTACAGCGGGAGAGGACACGAGCAGTACTTC.